This TCR beta chain emerged from a study of cytomegalovirus exposure and HLA in healthy donors (dated by TCRdb to about 2017). With respect to the entire study: An earlier analysis of some 620 of the donors reported about 260 Gb of sequence data and some 110 million unique TCR beta sequences obtained from roughly 180 million T cells. Typing coverage differed by locus: A, B, C, DRB1 and DQB1 were typed in roughly 620-640 donors, DQA1 in 500 to 550, DPA1 in 600 to 610, and DPB1 in about 450. A later genetic analysis used genome-wide SNP genotypes for about 60% of the roughly 700 donors, treating that subset as a discovery cohort. A later analysis re-examined previously published TCR beta repertoires from 600 to 700 donors and added high-resolution HLA genotyping to investigate patterns of TCR occurrence. Because of strong linkage in the cohort, 5 or 6 DR-DQ haplotypes were treated as single units for association and clustering. The study used immunosequencing to profile the T cell repertoires of around 600 subjects and linked those repertoires to cytomegalovirus serostatus. To predict cytomegalovirus infection status, the study brought together high-throughput TCR immunosequencing, statistical association of individual TCRs with disease status, and machine learning. Of the 398 genotyped donors, approximately 83% fell in the genetic ancestry cluster associated with self-reported Caucasian donors. The study was designed to test whether signatures of past pathogen exposure could be identified by cataloging public T cell receptors. Class I and class II HLA loci were covered by the typing at four-digit resolution. In the later analysis, no new phenotypic data were used to find candidate immune exposures; instead, reliance was placed on TCR beta sequences and their occurrence across donors. Among 300 to 500 genotyped donors of the cohort, an average of approximately 240,000 unique TCR beta nucleotide sequences was sequenced per donor, of which about 19% were non-productive. All discovery cohort repertoires had been generated on a single sequencing platform. Roughly 310 gigabases of sequencing data and 78 million or so unique TCR sequences were included in an early release covering about 700 HLA-typed donors. A separate validation cohort of some 130 different subjects was used in addition to the 666-subject first cohort. In an earlier analysis of roughly 600 of the donors, high-throughput TCR beta sequencing was used to judge whether each TCR beta V gene segment behaved as functional or pseudogenic. Alongside the repertoire data, information on donor age, sex, ethnicity and CMV serostatus was compiled.

Libraries came from the immunoSEQ multiplex PCR assay. A mixture of 60 forward primers for TCR Vbeta segments and 13 reverse primers for TCR Jbeta segments was used in the multiplex PCR. A multiplex PCR assay on genomic DNA amplified the CDR3 region of rearranged TCR beta genes. The amplified TCR beta libraries were sequenced on the Illumina HiSeq System as 87-base-pair reads. In the original analysis: Across the roughly 700 repertoires, a later analysis counted roughly 84 million unique TCR beta chains, some 11 million of which were shared by at least two donors. A nearest-neighbor algorithm error-corrected the raw reads and collapsed the reads into unique sequences, merging closely related sequences to remove PCR and sequencing errors. CDR3 sequences were aligned to IMGT reference sequences to assign V, D and J gene segments. For a sequence to be retained, at least a six-nucleotide match to both a V gene segment and a J gene segment was required. A rearrangement counted as productive if the CDR3 had no stop codons and remained in frame with V and J, and every other rearrangement counted as non-productive. Following IMGT convention, CDR3 was defined as the stretch from the second conserved V-encoded cysteine to the conserved J-encoded phenylalanine. Sequences without an unambiguous match to a single V gene segment were excluded from the earlier analysis of about 600 of the donors. An earlier analysis of approximately 590 of the donors called V segments functional above 56.7% productive rearrangements and segregating when the between-donor standard deviation exceeded 5%. A statistical classification framework was developed to diagnose cytomegalovirus status using the catalog of TCR beta chain sequences. A later analysis assigned V and J genes by comparing TCR nucleotide sequences with IMGT/GENE-DB human TR gene sequences. In a later analysis, CDR3 sequences and most-parsimonious VDJ recombination scenarios were assigned using the TCRdist pipeline. In a later analysis, each TCR beta chain was defined by its CDR3 amino acid sequence together with its V-gene family, and reads without a unique V-gene family were excluded. As a way to deal with suspected cross-contamination and a sequencing artifact, a later analysis dropped roughly 620 nucleotide sequences that were highly shared and had low generation probability. A later analysis calculated a clonal expansion index for each public chain from normalized within-repertoire ranks of inferred template counts. In a later analysis, generation probabilities were computed using a VDJ recombination model fitted to out-of-frame rearrangements, and the results were checked against IGoR. In a later analysis, TCR-TCR, TCR-HLA and TCR-CMV co-occurrence was scored with hypergeometric tests, and a repertoire-size bias correction was applied to TCR pairs. In a later analysis, false discovery rates were estimated by permuting HLA or CMV assignments 20 times. In a later analysis, co-occurring TCRs were grouped using DBSCAN, with TCRdist sequence similarity added in when clustering inside HLA-allele-positive subsets. Co-occurrence clustering excluded repertoires with fewer than 30,000 or more than 120,000 public chains, plus five with anomalous nucleotide sharing. TCRdb's version of the immuneACCESS table is confined to in-frame rearrangements and falls short of the full clone set. An unresolved V gene accounts for under half of the shortfall where checked; the remainder is of unknown origin. The V and J calls and clone size are taken from that table; D and trimming were inferred from the DNA. This sample is represented by roughly 120,000 clones; roughly 66% of them were singletons. About 4.5% of the sample belongs to the ten largest clones.

In the case of this clone: Its target antigen remains unknown. Base-call qualities are not available, and no considerably larger clone is one nucleotide away.

What the study reported, not specific to this receptor: Because counts were too low, about 18 rarely observed V segments, including chromosome 9 orphons, were excluded from the earlier analysis of about 500 of the donors. Roughly uniform sequencing depth across donors was assumed in presence/absence analyses, although this assumption may not hold. The sequencing pipeline was judged likely to have produced a cluster of highly shared sequence variants as a technical artifact. A total of 150 or so TCR beta chains were listed by the study as associated with cytomegalovirus. In vitro tests confirmed that three of the cytomegalovirus-associated TCR beta chains recognize cytomegalovirus antigens. In an earlier analysis of some 500 of the donors, most TCR beta V segments were observed in productive rearrangements about 87% or about 30% of the time, broadly matching IMGT annotations. Only TCR beta chains were sequenced in this cohort, and the absence of alpha or paired-chain data limited detectable features. In a later genetic analysis, a missense DCLRE1C variant was associated with V-gene and J-gene trimming of TCR beta chains, and the association was replicated in an independent cohort. According to a later genetic analysis, donors in an Asian-associated ancestry cluster had fewer N-insertions in productive TCRs than the approximately 610-donor mean. In a later analysis, several top co-occurrence clusters were reported to appear linked to parvovirus B19, influenza, CMV and Epstein-Barr virus. A further reported finding was that TCR beta sequences accurately predicted the HLA-A and HLA-B alleles for most subjects in the first cohort. Correlated functional status among segregating V segments might be attributable to linkage disequilibrium, but an unknown experimental factor could not be ruled out. In a later analysis, most CMV-associated TCR beta chains were found to appear HLA-restricted, with HLA associations seemingly driven largely by CMV exposure. Because HLA typing was missing for some donors at each locus, association tests included only the typed subset. Across donors, most TCR sequences were observed very rarely, whereas some public TCRs were present in many individuals. A later analysis found that TCR association rates varied across HLA loci, with DRB1 alleles showing the most associated TCRs and HLA-C alleles the fewest. Compared with equally common non-associated chains, HLA-associated TCR beta chains in a later analysis were more clonally expanded and had lower generation probabilities. Specific HLA alleles were associated with over 15,000 TCR beta sequences at a false discovery rate of 0.05 in a later analysis. According to the authors, the approach could potentially be generalized to other disease states and immunological phenotypes. In both the original and validation cohorts, the classifier was reported to diagnose cytomegalovirus status with high specificity and sensitivity. When HLA alleles, especially DR and DQ, strongly co-occurred, attributing TCR associations to individual alleles was difficult. The only immune exposure information available for the cohort was CMV serostatus. Because the 87-base-pair reads could not distinguish some IMGT-functional V segments, including TRBV6-2 and TRBV6-3, those segments were excluded.

Compared with germline, V lacks 1 base and J lacks 0 bases; bases without a gene match: 4. The germline V gene encodes CDR1 SGHKS and CDR2 YYEKEE (reference sequence). The cysteine opens and the phenylalanine closes a CDR3 of 16 amino acids. Of the read, only the CDR3 DNA is kept; its 48 bases are in frame from base 1. The cohort comprised more than 550 healthy bone marrow donors. At the time of sampling, all cohort members were nominally healthy, though unrecorded immune exposures were likely present. The donor tested CMV seropositive, placing the donor among the approximately 310 seropositive members of the cohort. Each donor provided a peripheral blood sample, and peripheral blood mononuclear cells were used for TCR beta sequencing. The Qiagen DNeasy Blood Extraction Kit was used to extract genomic DNA from the blood cell samples.

The sequence is built from TRBV5-5 and TRBJ2-3, and TRBD1 matches 8 of the central bases. Sequenced input: PBMCs. This clonotype was sampled from a man aged 60 to 69 in good health and CMV-seropositive. The base sequence is TGTGCCAGCAGCTTGCGGACAGGGACCAGCACAGATACGCAGTATTTT. Its translation is CASSLRTGTSTDTQYF.